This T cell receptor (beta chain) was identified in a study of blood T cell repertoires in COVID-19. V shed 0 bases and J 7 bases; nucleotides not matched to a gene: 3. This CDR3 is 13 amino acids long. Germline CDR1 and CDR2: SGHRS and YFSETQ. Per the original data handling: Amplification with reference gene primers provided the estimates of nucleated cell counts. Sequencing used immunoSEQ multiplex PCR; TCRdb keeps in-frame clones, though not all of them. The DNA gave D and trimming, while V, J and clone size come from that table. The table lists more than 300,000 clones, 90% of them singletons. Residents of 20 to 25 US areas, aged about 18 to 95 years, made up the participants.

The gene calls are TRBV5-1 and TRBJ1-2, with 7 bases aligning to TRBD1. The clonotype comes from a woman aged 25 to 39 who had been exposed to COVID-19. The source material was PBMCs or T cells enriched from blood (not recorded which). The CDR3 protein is CASSLGQGSGYTF. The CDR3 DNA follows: TGCGCCAGCAGCTTGGGACAGGGTAGTGGCTACACCTTC.